The 11 T cell receptor beta chains presented below share a single source sample, sequenced in a study of T cells after yellow fever vaccination. Each CDR3 protein gets one entry after TCRdb re-called the 5' RACE reads with MiXCR. The sample lists around 320,000 distinct CDR3 sequences, 4% to 5.5% occurring once. The sample here was PBMCs, taken 15 days after the yellow fever booster vaccination. These receptors were obtained from a young man who received the YFV17D yellow fever vaccine.

CDR3 in amino acids: CASSLAPAGSGETQYF. CDR3 DNA: TGCGCCAGCAGCTTGGCGCCGGCCGGTAGTGGAGAGACCCAGTACTTC. This rearrangement joins TRBV5-1 to TRBJ2-5; D remains ambiguous. The CDR3 covers 16 residues. The ends were cut back, 0 bases at V and 4 bases at J, with 16 bases in the middle. Germline V gene data show CDR1 as SGHRS and CDR2 as YFSETQ.

This clonotype was seen more than once but under ten times. The CDR3 coding sequence is TGCAGCGTCCCGACTAGCGGGGGAATATATGAGCAGTTCTTC. It translates to CSVPTSGGIYEQFF. The chain links TRBV29-1 to TRBJ2-1; TRBD2 aligns across 12 bases. With V trimmed by 6 bases and J by 8 bases, 8 bases remained unmatched. The CDR3 is 14 amino acids. CDR1 and CDR2 (germline): SQVTM, ANQGSEA.

This clonotype was counted a few times. This chain uses TRBV28 with TRBJ2-3; 7 positions match TRBD1. The CDR3 covers 14 residues. CDR1 is MDHEN, CDR2 SYDVKM, per germline. J lost 4 bases, V lost 6 bases, and 7 bases had no gene match. The CDR3 sequence is CASRLTGSPDTQYF. In DNA, the CDR3 is TGTGCCAGCAGACTGACAGGGAGCCCAGATACGCAGTATTTT.

Ten or more counts support this clonotype. V is TRBV27 and J is TRBJ2-3; TRBD2 matches at 11 bases. The CDR3 is 14 residues long. With V trimmed by 5 bases and J by 6 bases, 4 bases remained unmatched. Germline loops: CDR1 MNHEY, CDR2 SMNVEV (reference sequence). The chain's CDR3 is CASSQGTSGDTQYF. The CDR3 DNA reads TGTGCCAGCAGTCAAGGGACTAGCGGCGATACGCAGTATTTT.

In this sample, this clonotype turned up many times. This sequence joins TRBV7-2 and TRBJ2-2; D gene uncertain. The V and J ends lost 1 base and 2 bases respectively, with 11 bases between them. Germline loops: CDR1 SGHTA, CDR2 FQGNSA. The length of the CDR3 is 16 residues. The CDR3 DNA follows: TGTGCCAGCAGCTTAGTTGTTGGTCTAAACACCGGGGAGCTGTTTTTT. Residues: CASSLVVGLNTGELFF.

This clonotype has a handful of counts. The chain couples TRBV7-2 to TRBJ1-2; 10 bases fit TRBD1. The CDR3 covers 15 residues. CDR1 and CDR2 from the germline V gene are SGHTA and FQGNSA. V lost 3 bases, J lost 5 bases, and 6 bases stayed unmatched. Here the CDR3 DNA reads TGTGCCAGCAGCTTTAACGGACAGGGGGTTTATGGCTACACCTTC. It codes for CASSFNGQGVYGYTF.

This clonotype was counted between two and nine times. This rearrangement joins TRBV18 to TRBJ1-4; 8 bases line up with TRBD1. V lost 1 base and J lost 10; bases outside the gene matches: 2. This CDR3 has 13 amino acids. The germline CDR1 and CDR2 sequences are KGHSH and LQKENI. The CDR3 region is CASSPQQGGKLFF. The CDR3 DNA reads TGTGCCAGCTCACCACAACAGGGGGGAAAACTGTTTTTT.

The V gene is TRBV6-6, the J gene TRBJ1-3; D unresolved. The CDR3 is 16 amino acids. Germline V gene sequence: CDR1 MNHNY, CDR2 SVGAGI (reference sequence). Trimming removed 3 bases at V and 4 bases at J, with 16 bases between. The DNA for the CDR3 is TGTGCCAGCAGTTATAGCCTTGCAGGCGGGGGAAACACCATATATTTT. It is translated as CASSYSLAGGGNTIYF.

The chain carries TRBV25-1 and TRBJ2-2; possible D gene TRBD2, 5 bases. CDR1 is MGHDK, CDR2 SYGVNS, per germline. CDR3 length: 15 amino acids. The ends were cut back, 4 bases at V and 0 bases at J, with 9 bases in the middle. CDR3 coding DNA: TGTGCCAGCAGTGTTACGGGATCGAACACCGGGGAGCTGTTTTTT. Amino acids: CASSVTGSNTGELFF. Based on the CDR3 plus reference TRBV25-1 and TRBJ2-2, the full variable domain is EADIYQTPRYLVIGTGKKITLECSQTMGHDKMYWYQQDPGMELHLIHYSYGVNSTEKGDLSSESTVSRIRTEHFPLTLESARPSHTSQYLCASSVTGSNTGELFFGEGSRLTVL.

This clonotype was found many times. The V call is TRBV24-1, the J call TRBJ1-2; D not certain. Deletions cut 5 bases from V and 6 bases from J, with 12 bases between. Germline CDR1 and CDR2: KGHDR and SFDVKD. The CDR3 has 13 amino acids. This chain's CDR3 is CATSGTPFDGYTF. The CDR3, as DNA: TGTGCCACCAGTGGTACACCCTTCGATGGCTACACCTTC.

This clonotype was detected only once. The junction differs from germline at one of its ends, possibly a read error. The rearrangement links TRBV7-2 to TRBJ1-1; a weak D match, TRBD1 (6 bases). The CDR3 is made up of 13 amino acids. Germline assignment: CDR1 SGHTA and CDR2 FQGNSA. For the CDR3, the DNA is TGTGCCTGCAGCCAGGGGATGTACACTGAAGCTTTCTTT. It specifies CACSQGMYTEAFF.